These T cell receptor beta chains were read from a single sample in a study of shared clonotypes between healthy human individuals. Assay used: immunoSEQ multiplex PCR; TCRdb lists only in-frame clones, some missing. The sample records hundreds of thousands of clones, roughly 96% being singletons. Sequencing was performed on naive CD8+ T cells sorted from blood. The receptors here all came from a man in his thirties or forties in good health. Each CDR3 is given with its conserved first and last residue. The D gene is left open where the match is weak. Clone size is shown for a subset of rows, as once, few, many or a class of expanded clone.

CASYMSLSYNEQFF TGTGCCAGCTATATGAGTCTCTCCTACAATGAGCAGTTCTTC NA TRBV2 NA TRBJ2-1
CASTTFAGDPYEQYF TGTGCCAGCACCACCTTTGCGGGAGACCCCTACGAGCAGTACTTC TRBD2 TRBV6-5 NA TRBJ2-7
CASSKDRGIYGYTF TGTGCCAGCAGCAAAGACAGGGGCATCTATGGCTACACCTTC TRBD1 TRBV5-6 NA TRBJ1-2
CASRPSGTYNEQFF TGTGCCAGCAGACCTAGCGGTACCTACAATGAGCAGTTCTTC TRBD2 TRBV5-4 NA TRBJ2-1
CASSSYDDDTESQPQHF TGTGCCAGCAGCTCCTATGACGATGACACGGAAAGTCAGCCCCAGCATTTT NA TRBV11-2 NA TRBJ1-5
CASSVEGFAYEQYF TGTGCCAGCAGCGTAGAGGGCTTTGCTTACGAGCAGTACTTC NA TRBV9 NA TRBJ2-7
CASSWTLLLFF TGCGCCAGCAGTTGGACACTATTACTGTTTTTT NA TRBV10-1 NA TRBJ2-2
CASSLEDPREQYF TGTGCCAGCAGCTTAGAAGACCCTCGGGAGCAGTACTTC NA TRBV11-2 NA TRBJ2-7
CASSSGRRDEQFF TGTGCCTCCTCTAGCGGGAGAAGAGATGAGCAGTTCTTC TRBD2 TRBV28 NA TRBJ2-1
CASSLGLSSYNEQFF TGTGCCAGCAGCTTAGGACTCAGCTCCTACAATGAGCAGTTCTTC NA TRBV13 once TRBJ2-1
CASSFYRDSYNEQFF TGTGCCAGCAGTTTCTACAGGGACTCTTACAATGAGCAGTTCTTC NA TRBV28 NA TRBJ2-1
CASSLGPGQGTLEQYF TGTGCCAGCAGCTTAGGGCCGGGACAGGGAACGCTCGAGCAGTACTTC TRBD1 TRBV7-9 NA TRBJ2-7
CASSSGTGDWNEKLFF TGTGCCAGCAGTTCCGGGACAGGGGATTGGAATGAAAAACTGTTTTTT TRBD1 TRBV5-6 NA TRBJ1-4
CSVVSKSGELFF TGCAGCGTTGTTTCGAAATCCGGGGAGCTGTTTTTT NA TRBV29-1 NA TRBJ2-2
CASSSLGGDYGYTF TGCGCCAGCAGCTCCCTGGGGGGGGACTATGGCTACACCTTC NA TRBV5-1 NA TRBJ1-2
CASSPWTQTEAFF TGTGCCAGCAGCCCCTGGACACAAACTGAAGCTTTCTTT NA TRBV7-9 NA TRBJ1-1
CASSIWTEVSGELFF TGTGCCAGTAGTATTTGGACAGAAGTGTCCGGGGAGCTGTTTTTT NA TRBV19 NA TRBJ2-2
CASTPGTSGRAQETQYF TGTGCCAGCACCCCGGGGACTAGCGGGAGGGCCCAAGAGACCCAGTACTTC TRBD2 TRBV5-6 NA TRBJ2-5
CASSVEGSPSSYNEQFF TGTGCCAGCAGCGTAGAAGGCAGTCCGAGCTCCTACAATGAGCAGTTCTTC NA TRBV9 NA TRBJ2-1
CASSEGLRGPNQPQHF TGCGCCAGCAGCGAGGGTTTGAGGGGTCCCAATCAGCCCCAGCATTTT NA TRBV5-1 once TRBJ1-5
CASSLIGTEAFF TGTGCCAGCAGCTTAATTGGCACTGAAGCTTTCTTT NA TRBV7-9 NA TRBJ1-1
CASSDSPGQGLLWTGELFF TGTGCCAGCAGCGACTCACCGGGACAGGGCCTTCTTTGGACCGGGGAGCTGTTTTTT TRBD1 TRBV9 NA TRBJ2-2
CASSLRDRGLYGYTF TGTGCCAGCAGCCTCCGGGACAGGGGACTCTATGGCTACACCTTC TRBD1 TRBV14 NA TRBJ1-2
CASSPIPVGRYNEQFF TGTGCCAGCAGCCCCATCCCGGTGGGGAGATACAATGAGCAGTTCTTC NA TRBV7-2 NA TRBJ2-1
CASRGVKNTGELFF TGTGCCAGCAGGGGGGTAAAGAACACCGGGGAGCTGTTTTTT NA TRBV19 NA TRBJ2-2
CASSFGRGSAYEQYF TGTGCCAGCAGCTTCGGGAGGGGGTCTGCCTACGAGCAGTACTTC TRBD2 TRBV11-2 NA TRBJ2-7
CASSEEGYEQYF TGTGCCAGCAGCGAAGAGGGCTACGAGCAGTACTTC NA TRBV11-3 NA TRBJ2-7
CASSHHDSGVSYEQYF TGCGCCAGCAGCCATCACGACTCAGGGGTGTCCTACGAGCAGTACTTC NA TRBV4-1 NA TRBJ2-7
CASSLVGAGGPLGTDTQYF TGTGCCAGCAGCTTAGTCGGAGCGGGAGGGCCTCTAGGCACAGATACGCAGTATTTT TRBD2 TRBV11-2 NA TRBJ2-3
CASSMTGSGTEAFF TGTGCCAGTAGTATGACAGGGTCAGGTACTGAAGCTTTCTTT TRBD1 TRBV19 NA TRBJ1-1
CASSLRDRSSYEQYF TGTGCCAGTAGTCTCCGGGACAGAAGCTCCTACGAGCAGTACTTC TRBD1 TRBV19 NA TRBJ2-7
CASSISRSNQPQHF TGTGCCAGCAGCATTAGTAGGAGCAATCAGCCCCAGCATTTT NA TRBV6-5 NA TRBJ1-5
CASSVGLAGGTYQAQETQYF TGTGCCAGCAGCGTAGGATTAGCGGGAGGCACGTACCAGGCTCAAGAGACCCAGTACTTC TRBD2 TRBV9 NA TRBJ2-5
CASSFAGELFF TGTGCCAGCAGTTTCGCCGGAGAGCTGTTTTTT NA TRBV27 NA TRBJ1-4
CASSLGWTGVNPEAFF TGCGCCAGCAGCTTGGGGTGGACAGGGGTTAACCCTGAAGCTTTCTTT TRBD1 TRBV5-1 NA TRBJ1-1
CASSLVIGTGNTIYF TGTGCCAGCAGCTTAGTAATCGGAACTGGAAACACCATATATTTT NA TRBV11-2 once TRBJ1-3
CASSVEWDGTDTQYF TGTGCCAGCAGCGTAGAATGGGACGGCACAGATACGCAGTATTTT NA TRBV9 NA TRBJ2-3
CASSQGVSTDTQYF TGCGCCAGCAGCCAAGGAGTAAGCACAGATACGCAGTATTTT NA TRBV4-1 NA TRBJ2-3
CASSQDQLASSTDTQYF TGTGCCAGCAGCCAAGATCAACTAGCGTCTAGCACAGATACGCAGTATTTT TRBD2 TRBV4-2 NA TRBJ2-3
CASSSPMRDRALNTEAFF TGTGCCAGCAGCTCCCCAATGAGGGACAGGGCCTTAAACACTGAAGCTTTCTTT TRBD1 TRBV11-2 NA TRBJ1-1
CASSLSGTGYEQYF TGTGCCAGCAGTTTATCCGGGACAGGGTATGAGCAGTACTTC TRBD1 TRBV27 NA TRBJ2-7